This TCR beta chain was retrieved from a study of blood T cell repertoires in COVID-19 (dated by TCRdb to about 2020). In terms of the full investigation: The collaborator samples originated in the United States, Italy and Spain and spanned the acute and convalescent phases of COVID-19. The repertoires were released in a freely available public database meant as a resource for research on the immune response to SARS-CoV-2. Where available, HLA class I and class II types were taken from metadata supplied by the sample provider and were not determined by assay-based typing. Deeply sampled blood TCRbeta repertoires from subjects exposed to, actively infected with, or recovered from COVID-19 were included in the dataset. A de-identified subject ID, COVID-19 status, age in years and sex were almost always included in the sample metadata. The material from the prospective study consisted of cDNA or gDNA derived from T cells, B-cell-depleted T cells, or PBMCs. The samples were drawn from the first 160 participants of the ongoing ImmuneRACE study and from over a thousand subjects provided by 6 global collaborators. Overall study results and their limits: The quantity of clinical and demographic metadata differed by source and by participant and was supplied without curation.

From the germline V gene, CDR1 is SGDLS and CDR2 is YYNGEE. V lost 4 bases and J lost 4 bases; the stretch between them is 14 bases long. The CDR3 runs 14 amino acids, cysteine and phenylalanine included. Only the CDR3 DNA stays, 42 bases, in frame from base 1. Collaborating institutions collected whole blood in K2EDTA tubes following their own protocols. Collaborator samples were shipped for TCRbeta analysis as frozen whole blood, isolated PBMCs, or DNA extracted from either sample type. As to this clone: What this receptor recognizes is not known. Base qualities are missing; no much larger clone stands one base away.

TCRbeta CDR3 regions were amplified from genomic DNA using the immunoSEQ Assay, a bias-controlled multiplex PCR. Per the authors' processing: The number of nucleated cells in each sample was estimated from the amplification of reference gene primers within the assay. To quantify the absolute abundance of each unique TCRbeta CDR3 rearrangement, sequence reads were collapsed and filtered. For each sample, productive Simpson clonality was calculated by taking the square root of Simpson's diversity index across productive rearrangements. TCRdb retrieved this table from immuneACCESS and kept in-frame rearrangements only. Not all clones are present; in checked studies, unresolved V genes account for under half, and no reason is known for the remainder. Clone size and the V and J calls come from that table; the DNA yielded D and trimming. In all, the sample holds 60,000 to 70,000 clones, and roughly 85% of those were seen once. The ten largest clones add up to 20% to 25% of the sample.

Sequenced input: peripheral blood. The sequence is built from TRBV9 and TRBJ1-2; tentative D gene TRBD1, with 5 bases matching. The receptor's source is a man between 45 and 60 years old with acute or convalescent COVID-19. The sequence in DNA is TGTGCCAGCAGCTCTAGCGACAGTCCCTATGGCTACACCTTC. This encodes CASSSSDSPYGYTF.